These T cell receptor beta chains were read from a single sample in a study of molecular identifiers for immune sequencing clone quantification. Each CDR3 protein gets one entry after TCRdb re-called the PCR reads with MiXCR. This table holds 400,000 to 600,000 distinct CDR3 sequences, about a fifth found once. Sequencing was carried out using naive CD8+ T cells from blood, with Jurkat cell RNA spiked in. The origin of the receptors is a human donor in good health. Some libraries in this study had Jurkat cell RNA spiked in. Each CDR3 is given with its conserved first and last residue. Fields, in order: V gene, CDR3 length, clone size, J gene, D gene, CDR3 DNA, CDR3 protein. D genes are given only for firm matches. Rows may omit the clone size; those that give it use once, few, many or a size class.

v_call: TRBV27
cdr3_length: 13
clone_size: few
j_call: TRBJ2-7
d_call: .
cdr3_nt: TGTGCCAGCAGTTCCCCCGGGGGGCACGAGCAGTACTTC
cdr3_aa: CASSSPGGHEQYF

v_call: TRBV19
cdr3_length: 15
clone_size: many
j_call: TRBJ2-5
d_call: TRBD1
cdr3_nt: TGTGCCAGTAGTACCGGGACAGGGGGCGTCGAGACCCAGTACTTC
cdr3_aa: CASSTGTGGVETQYF

v_call: TRBV30
cdr3_length: 17
clone_size: many
j_call: TRBJ1-4
d_call: .
cdr3_nt: TGTGCCTGGAGTGTACTGGACAGCTCTTCAACTAATGAAAAACTGTTTTTT
cdr3_aa: CAWSVLDSSSTNEKLFF

v_call: TRBV7-9
cdr3_length: 14
clone_size: many
j_call: TRBJ2-5
d_call: TRBD1
cdr3_nt: TGTGCCAGCAGATATACAGGGGGCTGGGAGACCCAGTACTTC
cdr3_aa: CASRYTGGWETQYF

v_call: TRBV7-9
cdr3_length: 15
clone_size: many
j_call: TRBJ2-2
d_call: .
cdr3_nt: TGTGCCAGCAAAGGAAGGGGCCCGAACACCGGGGAGCTGTTTTTT
cdr3_aa: CASKGRGPNTGELFF

v_call: TRBV7-9
cdr3_length: 16
clone_size: .
j_call: TRBJ1-1
d_call: .
cdr3_nt: TGTGCCAGCAGCTCCGGCAGTCGGGGGGCCCACACTGAAGCTTTCTTT
cdr3_aa: CASSSGSRGAHTEAFF

v_call: TRBV12-3/TRBV12-4
cdr3_length: 13
clone_size: .
j_call: TRBJ1-2
d_call: .
cdr3_nt: TGTGCCAGCAGTTTACCTGCGGGCTATGGCTACACCTTC
cdr3_aa: CASSLPAGYGYTF

v_call: TRBV9
cdr3_length: 14
clone_size: .
j_call: TRBJ1-6
d_call: TRBD1
cdr3_nt: TGTGCCAGCAGCGTCTTGCAGGGGGATTCACCCCACCACTTT
cdr3_aa: CASSVLQGDSPHHF

v_call: TRBV9
cdr3_length: 14
clone_size: few
j_call: TRBJ1-2
d_call: .
cdr3_nt: TGTGCCAGCAGCGTAGCAACTGGACAGAACGGCTACACCTTC
cdr3_aa: CASSVATGQNGYTF

v_call: TRBV9
cdr3_length: 14
clone_size: few
j_call: TRBJ2-7
d_call: .
cdr3_nt: TGTGCCAGCAGCGCCCTGGTTAGCTCCTACGAGCAGTACTTC
cdr3_aa: CASSALVSSYEQYF

v_call: TRBV6-2/TRBV6-3
cdr3_length: 13
clone_size: many
j_call: TRBJ1-5
d_call: .
cdr3_nt: TGTGCCAGCAGTTATGGGGGTATTCAGCCCCAGCATTTT
cdr3_aa: CASSYGGIQPQHF

v_call: TRBV3-1
cdr3_length: 16
clone_size: few
j_call: TRBJ1-1
d_call: .
cdr3_nt: TGTGCCAGCAGCCAAGAGGAGACAGCAATGAACACTGAAGCTTTCTTT
cdr3_aa: CASSQEETAMNTEAFF

v_call: TRBV6-2/TRBV6-3
cdr3_length: 12
clone_size: .
j_call: TRBJ2-7
d_call: .
cdr3_nt: TGTGCCAGCAGTTACGGTGGGTACGAGCGGTACTTC
cdr3_aa: CASSYGGYERYF

v_call: TRBV4-3
cdr3_length: 13
clone_size: many
j_call: TRBJ1-1
d_call: .
cdr3_nt: TGCGCCAGCAGCCAAGTTGGGGTCGGGGAGGCTTTCTTT
cdr3_aa: CASSQVGVGEAFF

v_call: TRBV14
cdr3_length: 15
clone_size: many
j_call: TRBJ2-7
d_call: .
cdr3_nt: TGTGCCAGCAGCCAAGACGGACGGGATGCCTACGAGCAGTACTTC
cdr3_aa: CASSQDGRDAYEQYF

v_call: TRBV6-2/TRBV6-3
cdr3_length: 15
clone_size: few
j_call: TRBJ2-7
d_call: TRBD1
cdr3_nt: TGTGCCAGCAGAGAACCTCAGGGGGCATTCTACGAGCAGTACTTC
cdr3_aa: CASREPQGAFYEQYF

v_call: TRBV20-1
cdr3_length: 13
clone_size: many
j_call: TRBJ2-4
d_call: .
cdr3_nt: TGCAGTGCTAGAGTCCCCTCTAAAAACATTCAGTACTTC
cdr3_aa: CSARVPSKNIQYF

v_call: TRBV3-1
cdr3_length: 16
clone_size: .
j_call: TRBJ2-7
d_call: .
cdr3_nt: TGTGCCAGCAGCCAAGATCCGGGGGCGCCTGCCTACGAGCGGTACTTC
cdr3_aa: CASSQDPGAPAYERYF

v_call: TRBV4-3
cdr3_length: 17
clone_size: .
j_call: TRBJ2-2
d_call: TRBD2
cdr3_nt: TGCGCCAGCAGCCAAGAGGTAGCGGGGACCGACACCGGGGAGCTGTTTTTT
cdr3_aa: CASSQEVAGTDTGELFF

v_call: TRBV5-4
cdr3_length: 11
clone_size: few
j_call: TRBJ2-4
d_call: .
cdr3_nt: TGTGCCAGCAGGGACCAGGGTCTTCAGTACTTC
cdr3_aa: CASRDQGLQYF

v_call: TRBV7-2
cdr3_length: 13
clone_size: many
j_call: TRBJ2-3
d_call: .
cdr3_nt: TGTGCCAGCAGCGCAGACAACACAGATACGCAGTATTTT
cdr3_aa: CASSADNTDTQYF

v_call: TRBV6-6
cdr3_length: 14
clone_size: once
j_call: TRBJ2-5
d_call: TRBD1
cdr3_nt: TGTGCCAGCAGGGTAACAGGGGGAACGGAGACCCAGTACTTC
cdr3_aa: CASRVTGGTETQYF

v_call: TRBV10-1
cdr3_length: 14
clone_size: few
j_call: TRBJ2-3
d_call: TRBD1
cdr3_nt: TGCGCCAGCAGTGAGTCGACAGGGATAGATACGCAGTATTTT
cdr3_aa: CASSESTGIDTQYF

v_call: TRBV6-6
cdr3_length: 14
clone_size: many
j_call: TRBJ2-6
d_call: .
cdr3_nt: TGTGCCAGCAATCGCGGATCTGGGGCCAACGTCCTGACTTTC
cdr3_aa: CASNRGSGANVLTF

v_call: TRBV13
cdr3_length: 14
clone_size: .
j_call: TRBJ2-7
d_call: TRBD1
cdr3_nt: TGTGCCAGCAGCCAGGCCCTCAGGGGGTACGAGCAGTACTTC
cdr3_aa: CASSQALRGYEQYF

v_call: TRBV12-3/TRBV12-4
cdr3_length: 15
clone_size: .
j_call: TRBJ2-3
d_call: .
cdr3_nt: TGTGCCAGCAGCCGCCTCCTAGTGTCTCGGGATACGCAGTATTTT
cdr3_aa: CASSRLLVSRDTQYF

v_call: TRBV18
cdr3_length: 13
clone_size: few
j_call: TRBJ2-7
d_call: .
cdr3_nt: TGTGCCAGCTCACCGGTCGGCATCGGCGAGCAGTACTTC
cdr3_aa: CASSPVGIGEQYF

v_call: TRBV3-1
cdr3_length: 12
clone_size: .
j_call: TRBJ1-1
d_call: .
cdr3_nt: TGTGCCAGCAGCCAAGGCTCTCTCGAGGCTTTCTTT
cdr3_aa: CASSQGSLEAFF

v_call: TRBV11-2
cdr3_length: 13
clone_size: .
j_call: TRBJ1-1
d_call: .
cdr3_nt: TGTGCCAGCAGCCTCACGGTCCAGGCTGGAGCTCTCTTT
cdr3_aa: CASSLTVQAGALF

v_call: TRBV27
cdr3_length: 14
clone_size: .
j_call: TRBJ2-7
d_call: TRBD1
cdr3_nt: TGTGCCAGCAGTCGGGACAGGGCTTCGGGTGAGCAGTACTTC
cdr3_aa: CASSRDRASGEQYF

v_call: TRBV4-1
cdr3_length: 17
clone_size: .
j_call: TRBJ2-5
d_call: TRBD2
cdr3_nt: TGCGCCAGCAGCCAATTAGCGGGGGGCCGCGATTTAGAGGCCCAGTACTTC
cdr3_aa: CASSQLAGGRDLEAQYF

v_call: TRBV20-1
cdr3_length: 14
clone_size: many
j_call: TRBJ1-5
d_call: .
cdr3_nt: TGCAGTGCTCCAGACCAGGGTAGCAATCAGCCCCAGCATTTT
cdr3_aa: CSAPDQGSNQPQHF

v_call: TRBV20-1
cdr3_length: 11
clone_size: .
j_call: TRBJ2-7
d_call: .
cdr3_nt: TGCAGTGCTAGAGATGACTACGAGCAGTACTTC
cdr3_aa: CSARDDYEQYF

v_call: TRBV19
cdr3_length: 14
clone_size: few
j_call: TRBJ1-5
d_call: .
cdr3_nt: TGTGCCAGTAGTATAGTCGGGGGGCTTCAGCCCCAGCATTTT
cdr3_aa: CASSIVGGLQPQHF

v_call: TRBV15
cdr3_length: 14
clone_size: .
j_call: TRBJ2-7
d_call: .
cdr3_nt: TGTGCCACCAGCAGTTCGCAGGGGATATACGAGCAGTACTTC
cdr3_aa: CATSSSQGIYEQYF

v_call: TRBV19
cdr3_length: 13
clone_size: few
j_call: TRBJ1-1
d_call: .
cdr3_nt: TGTGCCAGTAGTATAGCCAAGAACACTGAAGCTTTCTTT
cdr3_aa: CASSIAKNTEAFF

v_call: TRBV27
cdr3_length: 13
clone_size: .
j_call: TRBJ2-7
d_call: .
cdr3_nt: TGTGCCAGCCTAAATCGAGCCAGTGGGGAGCAGTACTTC
cdr3_aa: CASLNRASGEQYF

v_call: TRBV7-9
cdr3_length: 15
clone_size: few
j_call: TRBJ1-2
d_call: TRBD1
cdr3_nt: TGTGCCAGCAGCCCTCCGACAGGGGGAGGTTATGGCTACACCTTC
cdr3_aa: CASSPPTGGGYGYTF

v_call: TRBV30
cdr3_length: 12
clone_size: many
j_call: TRBJ2-7
d_call: .
cdr3_nt: TGTGCCTGGAGTTCGACAGATTACGAGCAGTACTTC
cdr3_aa: CAWSSTDYEQYF

v_call: TRBV14
cdr3_length: 15
clone_size: .
j_call: TRBJ2-7
d_call: TRBD1
cdr3_nt: TGTGCCAGCAGCCGGTCGGACAGGGGGCGGTACGAGCAGTACTTC
cdr3_aa: CASSRSDRGRYEQYF

v_call: TRBV29-1
cdr3_length: 14
clone_size: .
j_call: TRBJ1-2
d_call: .
cdr3_nt: TGCAGCGTTGAGTCACAGGGCGATGGGTATGGCTACACCTTC
cdr3_aa: CSVESQGDGYGYTF

v_call: TRBV12-3/TRBV12-4
cdr3_length: 17
clone_size: many
j_call: TRBJ2-3
d_call: TRBD2
cdr3_nt: TGTGCCAGCAGTTTAGGCCCCCCCAGCGGGAGCGCGAATACGCAGTATTTT
cdr3_aa: CASSLGPPSGSANTQYF

v_call: TRBV29-1
cdr3_length: 13
clone_size: many
j_call: TRBJ1-1
d_call: .
cdr3_nt: TGCAGCGTTGATCTGGGGATGAACACTGAAGCTTTCTTT
cdr3_aa: CSVDLGMNTEAFF

v_call: TRBV20-1
cdr3_length: 15
clone_size: .
j_call: TRBJ2-3
d_call: .
cdr3_nt: TGCAGTGCTAGAGATCTGGGGGCTAGCTTACATACGCAGTATTTT
cdr3_aa: CSARDLGASLHTQYF

v_call: TRBV5-1
cdr3_length: 16
clone_size: many
j_call: TRBJ2-5
d_call: .
cdr3_nt: TGCGCCACCACACCCGGGCCAGGAAAGGGGGAAGAGACCCAGTACTTC
cdr3_aa: CATTPGPGKGEETQYF

v_call: TRBV7-2
cdr3_length: 17
clone_size: .
j_call: TRBJ1-1
d_call: .
cdr3_nt: TGTGCCAGCAGCTTGACAAGGGGAACCAGGACCGACACTGAAGCTTTCTTT
cdr3_aa: CASSLTRGTRTDTEAFF

v_call: TRBV2
cdr3_length: 15
clone_size: many
j_call: TRBJ1-2
d_call: .
cdr3_nt: TGTGCCAGCACCGACCCCATGGCGGTAGACTATGGCTACACCTTC
cdr3_aa: CASTDPMAVDYGYTF

v_call: TRBV13
cdr3_length: 17
clone_size: many
j_call: TRBJ2-5
d_call: .
cdr3_nt: TGTGCCAGCAGCACCCAATCGGGACTGCGGAATCAAGAGACCCAGTACTTC
cdr3_aa: CASSTQSGLRNQETQYF

v_call: TRBV13
cdr3_length: 15
clone_size: once
j_call: TRBJ2-1
d_call: .
cdr3_nt: TGTGCCAGCAGCTTAACGGACAGCTCCTACAATGGGCAGTTCTTC
cdr3_aa: CASSLTDSSYNGQFF

v_call: TRBV30
cdr3_length: 13
clone_size: few
j_call: TRBJ1-1
d_call: TRBD1
cdr3_nt: TGTGCCTGGAGTGGGACAGGGGACACTGAAGCTTTCTTT
cdr3_aa: CAWSGTGDTEAFF

v_call: TRBV29-1
cdr3_length: 12
clone_size: many
j_call: TRBJ2-5
d_call: .
cdr3_nt: TGCAGCGTCGAACAGGGCAGCGAGACCCAGTACTTC
cdr3_aa: CSVEQGSETQYF

v_call: TRBV27
cdr3_length: 16
clone_size: .
j_call: TRBJ2-3
d_call: TRBD2
cdr3_nt: TGTGCCAGCAGTTCTGGTGGCGGGAGCTACACAGATACGCAGTATTTT
cdr3_aa: CASSSGGGSYTDTQYF

v_call: TRBV7-6
cdr3_length: 14
clone_size: few
j_call: TRBJ2-7
d_call: .
cdr3_nt: TGTGCCAGCAGCTTAGCCCCGGACAACTACGAGCAGTACTTC
cdr3_aa: CASSLAPDNYEQYF

v_call: TRBV12-3/TRBV12-4
cdr3_length: 17
clone_size: .
j_call: TRBJ1-4
d_call: TRBD1
cdr3_nt: TGTGCCAGCAGTCCGGACAGGGGGTTCGAGGCTAATGAAAAACTGTTTTTT
cdr3_aa: CASSPDRGFEANEKLFF